The text below deals with one T cell receptor beta chain. Its antigen is not identified. The junction shows a germline mismatch at one end, possibly a read error. The data are from a study of tumor and adjacent non-tumor tissue in lung cancer. As for the study in general: Stage I to III disease affected approximately 11 men and a handful of women aged roughly 31 to 80. Samples averaged roughly 4 million productive TCRbeta reads each. Whole-study results and caveats: Patients with more diverse tumor TCRs had worse survival. TCR diversity was significantly greater in tumor than normal lung tissue.

Germline CDR1 reads SGHAT; CDR2 reads FQNNGV. This CDR3 comprises 16 residues. A modified ARM-PCR protocol with three rounds of nested PCR amplified TCRbeta. One entry per CDR3 protein results from TCRdb running MiXCR on the multiplex PCR reads. The sample has approximately 100,000 distinct CDR3 sequences; around three fifths are singletons. This sample's RNA came from whole unsorted tissue. The normal lung tissue was taken more than 3 cm from the tumor edge. Sequenced: distant non-tumor lung tissue. This sequence joins TRBV11-2 and TRBJ1-2; unclear D gene. The source of this sequence is a man aged 30 to 39 with non-small cell lung cancer. The CDR3 region has the DNA TGTGCCAACAGCCATAGGGTTAAGGAGATACGCAATGTCAACACCTTC. Translated: CANSHRVKEIRNVNTF.